The rows below give T cell receptor beta chains drawn from one sample of a study of cytomegalovirus exposure and HLA in healthy donors. TCRdb keeps only in-frame clones here, not all; method: immunoSEQ multiplex PCR. The table has 330,000 or so clones, 86% seen once. Sequencing was performed on PBMCs. The source is a woman between 18 and 30 years old in good health and CMV-seronegative. CDR3s include the opening cysteine and the closing phenylalanine or tryptophan. A D gene is named only where the DNA matches it firmly. The listing skips clone size in some rows; elsewhere it reads once, few, many or a size class.

v_call,j_call,clone_size,d_call,cdr3_nt,cdr3_aa
TRBV27,TRBJ1-1,-,TRBD1,TGTGCCAGCAAGGGACAGGGGTTCCCGAACACTGAAGCTTTCTTT,CASKGQGFPNTEAFF
TRBV7-9,TRBJ1-1,-,-,TGTGCCAGCGGGACTGGGGCGTTGGCTTTCTTT,CASGTGALAFF
TRBV5-4,TRBJ1-1,-,TRBD1,TGTGCCAGCAAGGAGGAGGGGGCGGTCTCCACTGAAGCTTTCTTT,CASKEEGAVSTEAFF
TRBV2,TRBJ2-7,-,TRBD1,TGTGCCAGCAGAAGGACAGGGGGCTCCTACGAGCAGTACTTC,CASRRTGGSYEQYF
TRBV28,TRBJ1-5,-,TRBD1,TGTGCCAGTTCCGGGACAGGGGCCTCGAGCAATCAGCCCCAGCATTTT,CASSGTGASSNQPQHF
TRBV6-5,TRBJ2-7,-,TRBD1,TGTGCCAGCAGTTACTCGTCAGGGACAGGGCCCAACGAGCAGTACTTC,CASSYSSGTGPNEQYF
TRBV5-6,TRBJ1-3,-,-,TGTGCCAGCAGCCCGCAGGGTACTGGAAACACCATATATTTT,CASSPQGTGNTIYF
TRBV2,TRBJ2-5,-,TRBD1,TGTGCCAGCAAGGAGAACTCAGGGGGAGAGACCCAGTACTTC,CASKENSGGETQYF
TRBV19,TRBJ2-5,-,-,TGTGCCAGTAGTAAGCAAGGACAACTCGAGACCCAGTACTTC,CASSKQGQLETQYF
TRBV5-1,TRBJ2-7,-,TRBD2,TGCGCCAGCAGCTTGAGTAGCGGGAGGATCCCCTCCTACGAGCAGTACTTC,CASSLSSGRIPSYEQYF
TRBV5-5,TRBJ2-7,-,TRBD1,TGTGCCAGCAGCTTCCAGGGGGCGAACGAGCAGTACTTC,CASSFQGANEQYF
TRBV30,TRBJ2-5,-,TRBD2,TGTGCCTGGAGTGCACCGCTTCGGACTAGCGGGAGGAAAGAGACCCAGTACTTC,CAWSAPLRTSGRKETQYF
TRBV19,TRBJ2-4,-,-,TGTGCCAGTAGTATTGGAGGGGTCAAAAACATTCAGTACTTC,CASSIGGVKNIQYF
TRBV6-5,TRBJ2-7,few,-,TGTGCCAGCAGACCAGGGATTGCCTCCTACGAGCAGTACTTC,CASRPGIASYEQYF
TRBV4-3,TRBJ2-2,few,-,TGCGCCAGCAGCCAACAACTTACAGGGACCACCGGGGAGCTGTTTTTT,CASSQQLTGTTGELFF
TRBV7-2,TRBJ2-7,-,TRBD2,TGTGCCAGCAGCTTAGGGGGGGGTATAATCCACGAGCAGTACTTC,CASSLGGGIIHEQYF
TRBV7-3,TRBJ2-1,-,-,TGTGCCAGCAGCTCCGGGGGTGAGCAGTTCTTC,CASSSGGEQFF
TRBV5-6,TRBJ1-3,-,TRBD1,TGTGCCAGCAGCTTGGCCGGGACAGGGCCCTCTGGAAACACCATATATTTT,CASSLAGTGPSGNTIYF
TRBV29-1,TRBJ2-7,-,TRBD2,TGCAGCGCCCGGACTAGCGGGTTTTACTGGGAGCAGTACTTC,CSARTSGFYWEQYF
TRBV18,TRBJ2-1,-,-,TGTGCCAGCTCACCACCGGGAATAGCGCCCGGCAATGAGCAGTTCTTC,CASSPPGIAPGNEQFF
TRBV5-6,TRBJ2-1,-,TRBD1,TGTGCCAGCAGCTTGGGGGACAGGGGCAACAATGAGCAGTTCTTC,CASSLGDRGNNEQFF
TRBV7-2,TRBJ2-7,-,-,TGTGCCAGCAGCACCCAAGCCGGCGAGCAGTACTTC,CASSTQAGEQYF
TRBV7-2,TRBJ1-1,-,-,TGTGCCAGCTCTACCAGCGGGCGGACTGAAGCTTTCTTT,CASSTSGRTEAFF
TRBV2,TRBJ2-2,-,TRBD2,TGTGCCAGGTCCGGGACTAAAGACACCGGGGAGCTGTTTTTT,CARSGTKDTGELFF
TRBV6-5,TRBJ2-7,few,-,TGTGCCAGCAGTTACTCCGGGGCAGGGGCCCACTACTTC,CASSYSGAGAHYF
TRBV2,TRBJ1-2,-,-,TGTGCCAGCACCCCCCAGGTGCGCTATGGCTACACCTTC,CASTPQVRYGYTF
TRBV5-1,TRBJ2-1,-,TRBD1,TGCGCCAGCAGCGGCCCTGGGACAGGGAGGACCAATGAGCAGTTCTTC,CASSGPGTGRTNEQFF
TRBV9,TRBJ2-1,once,TRBD2,TGTGCCAGCAGCGAGGGACCTCTAGCGGGAGGGCCTACCGAGCAGTTCTTC,CASSEGPLAGGPTEQFF
TRBV6-1,TRBJ1-5,-,-,TGTGCCAGCAGTGAAACAATCGGGGTGGTAAGGAATCAGCCCCAGCATTTT,CASSETIGVVRNQPQHF
TRBV29-1,TRBJ2-7,-,TRBD1,TGCAGCGGTCAACAGGGGCCCGAGCAGTACTTC,CSGQQGPEQYF
TRBV4-1,TRBJ2-7,few,-,TGCGCCAGCAGCCAAGGGGTGAGAGTGGCCCCGCAGGCCCCCCGATTCTACGAGCAGTACTTC,CASSQGVRVAPQAPRFYEQYF
TRBV6-5,TRBJ1-5,-,-,TGTGCCAGCAGGGAGAGAGGGCGCAATCAGCCCCAGCATTTT,CASRERGRNQPQHF
TRBV7-9,TRBJ1-2,-,TRBD1,TGTGCCAGCAGCATACAGGGGGTTGGACAGAACTATGGCTACACCTTC,CASSIQGVGQNYGYTF
TRBV5-1,TRBJ2-7,-,-,TGCGCCAGCAGCTTGGCCGGAGGGACCTACGAGCAGTACTTC,CASSLAGGTYEQYF
TRBV5-1,TRBJ2-2,-,-,TGCGCCAGCAGCTTGCGACAGACGAACACCGGGGAGCTGTTTTTT,CASSLRQTNTGELFF
TRBV7-9,TRBJ1-2,-,-,TGTGCCAGCAGCTTTTCGGGGAACTATGGCTACACCTTC,CASSFSGNYGYTF
TRBV4-2,TRBJ2-3,once,-,TGTGCCAGCAGCCGGAATAGCGGACCGCTGAGCACAGATACGCAGTATTTT,CASSRNSGPLSTDTQYF
TRBV9,TRBJ2-3,once,-,TGTGCCAGCAGCGTTTCGGGTTCCGAGCGGGTGACAGATACGCAGTATTTT,CASSVSGSERVTDTQYF
TRBV2,TRBJ1-1,-,-,TGTGCCAGCAGTGAATTGACAACTAACACTGAAGCTTTCTTT,CASSELTTNTEAFF
TRBV5-5,TRBJ2-3,-,-,TGTGCCAGCAGCTTGGATGGGTCCTACCGGGGGGATACGCAGTATTTT,CASSLDGSYRGDTQYF
TRBV11-2,TRBJ2-7,-,-,TGTGCCAGCAGCTTAGACACAGGATCCTACGAGCAGTACTTC,CASSLDTGSYEQYF
TRBV6-5,TRBJ2-7,-,TRBD2,TGTGCCACCCGAACGACTAGCAGGTCCTACGAGCAGTACTTC,CATRTTSRSYEQYF
TRBV10-3,TRBJ2-7,-,TRBD2,TGTGCCATCAGTGTCGGGACTAGCGGGACGTACGAGCAGTACTTC,CAISVGTSGTYEQYF
TRBV5-6,TRBJ2-7,-,-,TGTGCCAGCAGCTTATTGGACACTGGAATCTACGAGCAGTACTTC,CASSLLDTGIYEQYF
TRBV4-3,TRBJ2-6,-,TRBD2,TGCGCCAGCAGCCAAGATATGTTAGCGGGAGGGTTGGAGGCCAACGTCCTGACTTTC,CASSQDMLAGGLEANVLTF
TRBV11-2,TRBJ2-3,-,TRBD2,TGTGCCAGCAGCGATATTAGCGGGAGGGCCTCAGCTAGCACAGATACGCAGTATTTT,CASSDISGRASASTDTQYF
TRBV19,TRBJ2-5,-,-,TGTGCCAGTGCGCAGGGTCACCAAGAGACCCAGTACTTC,CASAQGHQETQYF
TRBV7-2,TRBJ1-4,-,-,TGTGCCAGCAGCACCCACTCTCTTGAAAAACTGTTTTTT,CASSTHSLEKLFF
TRBV11-2,TRBJ1-2,-,-,TGTGCCAGCGCAAACTACGCCGACTATGGCTACACCTTC,CASANYADYGYTF
TRBV19,TRBJ2-7,-,-,TGTGCCAGTAGTATAGATTTCGGAGCGAACGTCTACGAGCAGTACTTC,CASSIDFGANVYEQYF
TRBV4-2,TRBJ2-1,-,-,TGTGCCAGCAGCCAACTATTGCGGGGTACTCACAATGAGCAGTTCTTC,CASSQLLRGTHNEQFF
TRBV7-9,TRBJ2-7,-,-,TGTGCCAGCAGAAGCGGTGGACCCTACGAGCAGTACTTC,CASRSGGPYEQYF
TRBV11-1,TRBJ1-5,-,-,TGTGCCAGCAGCTTCCAGTCTAATCAGCCCCAGCATTTT,CASSFQSNQPQHF